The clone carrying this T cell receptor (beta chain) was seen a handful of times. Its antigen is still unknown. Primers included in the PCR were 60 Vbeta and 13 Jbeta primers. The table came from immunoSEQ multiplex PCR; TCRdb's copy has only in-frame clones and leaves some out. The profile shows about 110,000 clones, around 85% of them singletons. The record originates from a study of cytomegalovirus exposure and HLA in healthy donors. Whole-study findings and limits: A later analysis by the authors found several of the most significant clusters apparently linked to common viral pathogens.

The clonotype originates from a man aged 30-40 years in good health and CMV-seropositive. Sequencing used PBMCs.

CDR3 DNA: TGTGCCAGCAGTGAAACTAATTACAGGGGCTCGAGCTCCTACGAGCAGTACTTC. Protein: CASSETNYRGSSSYEQYF. The chain has TRBV25-1 and TRBJ2-7; 7 bases align to TRBD1. Germline values: CDR1 MGHDK, CDR2 SYGVNS. The CDR3 consists of 18 residues. Germline trimming cut 2 bases from V and 0 bases from J; bases unmatched to any gene: 13.